This TCR beta chain appears in the sequencing data of a study of identical twins. Whole-study results and caveats: Less excess twin sharing appeared in beta out-of-frame sequences.

Germline loops: CDR1 SGHRS, CDR2 YFSETQ. The CDR3 is 15 amino acids. Between the trimmed V and J ends, which lost 2 bases and 0 bases, there was a span of 10 bases. TCRdb itself ran the 5' RACE reads through MiXCR, one entry per CDR3 protein. The sample has a few hundred thousand distinct CDR3 sequences, under 20% seen once; the top ten hold approximately 12%. This clonotype was seen a handful of times. Antigen specificity is unknown. V usage is TRBV5-1 and J usage is TRBJ2-3; tentative D call: TRBD1 (6 bases). Source material: naive T cells sorted from blood. This clonotype originated in a man in his fifties or sixties in good health. The CDR3: CASSLGGRSTDTQYF. The CDR3, as DNA: TGCGCCAGCAGCTTAGGGGGAAGGAGCACAGATACGCAGTATTTT.